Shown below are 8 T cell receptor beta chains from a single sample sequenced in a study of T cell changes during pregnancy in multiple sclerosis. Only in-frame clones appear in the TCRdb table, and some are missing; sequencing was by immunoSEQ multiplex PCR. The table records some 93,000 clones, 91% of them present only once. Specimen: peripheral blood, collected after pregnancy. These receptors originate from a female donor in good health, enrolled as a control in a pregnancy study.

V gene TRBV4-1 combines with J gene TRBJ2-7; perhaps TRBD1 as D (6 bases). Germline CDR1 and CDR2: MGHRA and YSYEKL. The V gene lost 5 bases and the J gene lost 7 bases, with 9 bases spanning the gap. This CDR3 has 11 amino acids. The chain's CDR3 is CASSSGDEQYF. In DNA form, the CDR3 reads TGCGCCAGCAGCTCAGGGGATGAGCAGTACTTC.

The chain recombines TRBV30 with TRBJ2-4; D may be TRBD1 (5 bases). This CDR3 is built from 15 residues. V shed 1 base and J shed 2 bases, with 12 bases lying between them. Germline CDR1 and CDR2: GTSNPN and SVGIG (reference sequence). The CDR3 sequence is CAWSEDQGSKNIQYF. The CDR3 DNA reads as TGTGCCTGGAGTGAGGATCAGGGATCCAAAAACATTCAGTACTTC. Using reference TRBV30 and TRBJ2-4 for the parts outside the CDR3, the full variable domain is SQTIHQWPATLVQPVGSPLSLECTVEGTSNPNLYWYRQAAGRGLQLLFYSVGIGQISSEVPQNLSASRPQDRQFILSSKKLLLSDSGFYLCAWSEDQGSKNIQYFGAGTRLSVL.

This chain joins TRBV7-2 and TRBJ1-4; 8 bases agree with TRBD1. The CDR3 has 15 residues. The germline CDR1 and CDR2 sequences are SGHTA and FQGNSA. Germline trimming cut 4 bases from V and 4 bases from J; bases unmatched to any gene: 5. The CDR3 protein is CASSSYRGGNEKLFF. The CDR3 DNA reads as TGTGCCAGCAGCTCGTACAGGGGGGGTAATGAAAAACTGTTTTTT.

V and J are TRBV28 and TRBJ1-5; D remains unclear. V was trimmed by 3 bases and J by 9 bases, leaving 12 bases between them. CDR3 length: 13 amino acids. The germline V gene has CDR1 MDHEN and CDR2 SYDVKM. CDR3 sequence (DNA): TGTGCCAGCAGTTTTGGAGGACCCCCGCCCCAGCATTTT. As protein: CASSFGGPPPQHF.

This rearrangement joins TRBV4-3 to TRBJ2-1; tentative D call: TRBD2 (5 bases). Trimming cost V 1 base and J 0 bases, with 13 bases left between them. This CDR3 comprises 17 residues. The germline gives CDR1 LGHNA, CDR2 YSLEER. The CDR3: CASSQGEIISSYNEQFF. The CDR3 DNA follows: TGCGCCAGCAGCCAAGGGGAGATCATTAGCTCCTACAATGAGCAGTTCTTC.

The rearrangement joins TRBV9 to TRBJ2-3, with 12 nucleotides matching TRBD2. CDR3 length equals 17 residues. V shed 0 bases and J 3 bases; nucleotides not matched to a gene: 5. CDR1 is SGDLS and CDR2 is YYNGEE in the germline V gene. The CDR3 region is CASSVGLAGGYTDTQYF. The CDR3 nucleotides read TGTGCCAGCAGCGTAGGGCTAGCGGGGGGGTATACAGATACGCAGTATTTT.

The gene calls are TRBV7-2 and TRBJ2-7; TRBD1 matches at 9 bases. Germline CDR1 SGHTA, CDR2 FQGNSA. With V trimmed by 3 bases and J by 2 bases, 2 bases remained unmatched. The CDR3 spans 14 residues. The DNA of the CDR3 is TGTGCCAGCAGCTTTAGACAGGGGGCCTACGAGCAGTACTTC. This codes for CASSFRQGAYEQYF.

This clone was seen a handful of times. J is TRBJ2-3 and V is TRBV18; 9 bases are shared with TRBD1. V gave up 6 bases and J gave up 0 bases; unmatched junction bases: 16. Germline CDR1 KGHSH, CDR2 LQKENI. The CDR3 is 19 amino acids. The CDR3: CASSPRAYNRGPSTDTQYF. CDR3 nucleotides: TGTGCCAGCTCGCCCCGGGCCTATAACAGGGGGCCTAGCACAGATACGCAGTATTTT.